This T cell receptor beta chain derives from a study of technical replicates of blood from several donors. CDR1 and CDR2 (germline): MDHEN, SYDVKM. The V end was cut by 4 bases, the J end by 1 base, with 2 bases between. This CDR3 has 11 residues. Sequencing was performed with immunoSEQ multiplex PCR; in TCRdb, only in-frame clones are kept and a portion is missing. The sample includes 85,000 or so clones, 94% of them seen just once. This rearrangement joins TRBV28 to TRBJ2-7, with D uncertain. This receptor was obtained from a human donor in good health. Material: T cells isolated from PBMCs. The DNA of the CDR3 is TGTGCCAGCAGTTCTTCCTACGAGCAGTACTTC. It yields the protein CASSSSYEQYF.